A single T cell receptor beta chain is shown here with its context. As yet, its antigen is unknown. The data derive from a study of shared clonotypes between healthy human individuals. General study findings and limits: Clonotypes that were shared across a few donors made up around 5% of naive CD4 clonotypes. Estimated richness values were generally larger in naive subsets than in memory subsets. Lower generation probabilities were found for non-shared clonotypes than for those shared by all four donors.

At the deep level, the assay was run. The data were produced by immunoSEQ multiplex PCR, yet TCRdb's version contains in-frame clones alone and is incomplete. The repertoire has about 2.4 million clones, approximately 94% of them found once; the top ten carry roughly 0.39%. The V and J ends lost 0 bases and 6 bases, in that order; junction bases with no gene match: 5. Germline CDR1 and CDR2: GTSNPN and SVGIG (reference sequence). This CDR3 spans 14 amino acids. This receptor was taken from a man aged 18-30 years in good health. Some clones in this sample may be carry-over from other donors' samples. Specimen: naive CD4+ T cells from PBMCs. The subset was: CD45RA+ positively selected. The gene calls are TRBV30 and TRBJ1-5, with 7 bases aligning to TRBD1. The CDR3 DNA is TGTGCCTGGAGTGTTACAGGGGTTGCTCAGCCCCAGCATTTT. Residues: CAWSVTGVAQPQHF.